Each of the 5 T cell receptor delta chains below was sequenced from the same sample in a study of gamma-delta T cells after stem cell transplantation. TCRdb fed the RT-PCR reads to CATT. The sample includes more than 4,500 delta-chain clones, around 1.9% of them seen just once. The specimen sequenced was gamma-delta T cells. The receptors were gathered from a human donor. It is not recorded whose cells these are; they may come from a transplant donor.

A word on this clone: TCRdb lists the protein of a much larger clone for this DNA, which differs at residue 16, so this is likely a read error; the protein given here is translated from the DNA itself. The chain links TRDV2 to TRDJ1; the match to TRDD3 covers 10 bases. CDR3 length equals 18 residues. Germline CDR1 GEAIGNYY, CDR2 EKD. This CDR3 reads CACDTVDGGYLYTDKPIF. The CDR3 bases are TGTGCCTGTGACACCGTCGATGGGGGATACTTGTACACCGATAAACCCATCTTT.

This clone was observed a handful of times. The TCRdb record carries a much larger clone's protein, which differs from this DNA's translation at residue 7; a read error is the likely cause, and the protein listed here is the DNA translation. V is TRDV2 and J is TRDJ3; 9 bases match TRDD3. This CDR3 region has 20 residues. In germline, CDR1 is GEAIGNYY, CDR2 EKD. The trim removed 1 base at V and 0 bases at J, leaving 9 bases unmatched. CDR3 region: CACDTPPGGSSSWDTRQMFF. CDR3 nucleotide sequence: TGTGCCTGTGACACACCCCCTGGGGGATCGAGCTCCTGGGACACCCGACAGATGTTTTTC.

This clone was observed a few times. A single base separates this from a much larger clone, so it may be a read error. Additional DNA sequences in this sample encode the identical CDR3. This chain joins TRDV2 and TRDJ1, with D maybe TRDD3 (5 bases). Per the germline V gene, CDR1 is GEAIGNYY and CDR2 is EKD. The V end was cut by 0 bases, the J end by 0 bases, with 22 bases between. This CDR3 spans 19 amino acids. The CDR3 DNA reads as TGTGCCTGTGACACCGTGATCGGGGGGCGTATCGCATACACCGATAAACTCATCTTT. Translating gives CACDTVIGGRIAYTDKLIF.

Within the sample, this clone is medium-sized. This sample also contains other DNA sequences that code for the same CDR3. The rearrangement links TRDV2 to TRDJ1, with TRDD3 as a possible D gene (5 bases). CDR3 length: 16 amino acids. Germline V gene data show CDR1 as GEAIGNYY and CDR2 as EKD. The V end lost 3 bases, the J end lost 3 bases, and 19 bases lay between the germline ends. The CDR3 reads CACDPVGYTVADKLIF. The CDR3 DNA is TGTGCCTGTGACCCCGTGGGCTATACGGTGGCCGATAAACTCATCTTT.

This clone turned up a few times. A read error may account for a junction end that differs from germline. This chain joins TRDV2 and TRDJ1; the match to TRDD3 covers 13 bases. Germline assignment: CDR1 GEAIGNYY and CDR2 EKD. The CDR3 runs to 19 residues. The CDR3 region is CACDTLLGDTQTYTDKLIF. The CDR3 DNA reads TGTGCCTGTGACACCCTACTGGGGGATACGCAGACGTACACCGATAAGCTCATCTTT.